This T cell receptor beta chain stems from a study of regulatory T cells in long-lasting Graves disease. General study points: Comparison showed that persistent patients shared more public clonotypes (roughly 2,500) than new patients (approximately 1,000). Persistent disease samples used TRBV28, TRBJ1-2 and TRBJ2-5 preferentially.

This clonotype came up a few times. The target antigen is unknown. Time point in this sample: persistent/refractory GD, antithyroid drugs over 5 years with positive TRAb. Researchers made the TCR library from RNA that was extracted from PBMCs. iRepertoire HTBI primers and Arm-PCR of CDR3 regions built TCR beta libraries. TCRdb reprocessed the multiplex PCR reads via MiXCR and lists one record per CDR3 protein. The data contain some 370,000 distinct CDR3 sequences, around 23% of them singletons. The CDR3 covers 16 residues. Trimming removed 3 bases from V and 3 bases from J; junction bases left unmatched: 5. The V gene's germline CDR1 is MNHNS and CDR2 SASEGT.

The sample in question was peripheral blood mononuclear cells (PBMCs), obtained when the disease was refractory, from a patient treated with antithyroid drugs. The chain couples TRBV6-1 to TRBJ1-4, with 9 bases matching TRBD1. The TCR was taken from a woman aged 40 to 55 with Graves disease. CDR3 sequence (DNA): TGTGCCAGCAGTGAGGGACAGGGATTTCCTAATGAAAAACTGTTTTTT. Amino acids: CASSEGQGFPNEKLFF.